In this sample, the clone carrying this T cell receptor beta chain turned up many times. Antigen: not known. This record belongs to a study of T-cell memory formation after mild COVID-19. About the study: In these data, TCR clusters were largely donor specific.

Broader study findings: Second-wave clones peaking on day 37 lacked confirmed SARS-CoV-2 specificity. Clones that contracted clustered mainly in CM and EM if CD4+ and in EMRA if CD8+.

The 5'RACE method, run with constant-segment primers, produced TCR alpha and TCR beta cDNA libraries (carrying sample barcodes and UMIs). TCRdb passed the 5' RACE reads through MiXCR, listing each CDR3 protein once. Among about 150,000 distinct CDR3 sequences, roughly 15% were seen once, and the ten largest hold roughly 13%. This CDR3 is 16 amino acids long. V lost 1 base and J lost 7; bases outside the gene matches: 8. CDR1 and CDR2 (germline): LGHNA, YSLEER. The genes are TRBV4-3 and TRBJ2-1; 9 bases fit TRBD2. Sequenced material: PBMCs or a T cell subset sorted from them (not recorded which). The sequence was collected from an adult woman who had mild COVID-19 (a few samples of this study predate the infection). Cell type and time point are not known. CDR3 nucleotide sequence: TGCGCCAGCAGCCAAGTGGGTAGCGGGAGATCGAATGAGCAGTTCTTC. Encoded protein: CASSQVGSGRSNEQFF.